This T cell receptor beta chain was sequenced for a study of cytomegalovirus exposure and HLA in healthy donors. General study findings and limits: Under in vitro conditions, three CMV-associated chains were confirmed as specific for CMV antigens. The classifier was said to identify cytomegalovirus status with high specificity and sensitivity. Cytomegalovirus association was listed for 164 TCR beta chains.

This clone was seen only a few times. The antigen is not known. The data were produced by immunoSEQ multiplex PCR, yet TCRdb's version contains in-frame clones alone and is incomplete. The sample consists of more than 85,000 clones, 88% of them appearing once. This CDR3 is built from 12 residues. From germline, CDR1 is SEHNR and CDR2 FQNEAQ (reference sequence). Trimming took off 2 bases at V and 3 bases at J, with 5 bases between the two ends. Specimen: PBMCs. This chain connects TRBV7-9 to TRBJ2-7; the D is unclear. This clonotype was obtained from a young woman in good health and CMV-seropositive. CDR3 nucleotides: TGTGCCAGCAGCTTACGAGACTACGAGCAGTACTTC. As protein: CASSLRDYEQYF.